The text below deals with one T cell receptor (beta chain). Its target antigen remains unknown. Per-base qualities were not stored, and no clone one base away is much larger. This sample's treatment or condition label indicates: in vitro stimulation with specific CMV peptide epitopes to enrich CMV-specific T cells. Sequencing relied on an Illumina HiSeq 1500. The public reads were reprocessed in TCRdb via fastp at Q25 and MiXCR, keeping in-frame beta chains. Under each unique CDR3 protein, matching rows form one entry showing the most common genes and DNA. In all, the sample holds about 890,000 distinct CDR3 sequences, and about a third of those were seen once. The top ten clones comprise 11% to 15% of the sample. Compared with germline, V lacks 7 bases and J lacks 3 bases; bases without a gene match: 5. The CDR3 contains 14 residues, cysteine and phenylalanine counted. Only the CDR3 DNA stays, 42 bases, in frame from base 1. CDR1 and CDR2, looked up from the germline V gene, are SGHDN and FVKESK.

This record belongs to a study of T cell repertoires in cytomegalovirus infection (dated by TCRdb to between 2019 and 2020). Concerning the study at large: Peptide stimulations targeted recently identified HLA-C-restricted CMV epitopes, whose presentation resists viral immunomodulation, together with well-studied HLA-B-restricted epitopes. Donor HLA type was relevant to the analysis, because carriage of CMV infection together with the matching HLA type was indicated by public TCR beta signatures.

Summary of the overall study and its limitations: Cumulative frequency of public TCR beta family members discriminated carriers of CMV infection plus the relevant HLA type in this cohort and an independent 352-donor cohort. The ex vivo response was dominated by HLA-C-restricted CMV-specific TCR beta clonotypes, and the single most frequent clonotype in two of eight donors was supplied by these HLA-C-restricted clonotypes.

The sequence was obtained from a human donor in good health (CMV status not recorded). Some clones in this sample may be carry-over from other donors' samples. The sequencing here drew on cultured CD8+ T cells from PBMCs, taken from culture after CMV antigen stimulation. The V gene is TRBV14 and the J gene is TRBJ2-1; 8 central nucleotides agree with TRBD2. The CDR3 loop reads CASKVAGSYNEQFF. The nucleotides are TGTGCCAGCAAGGTAGCGGGGAGCTACAATGAGCAGTTCTTC.